The 24 T cell receptor beta chains in this list originate from one sample, sequenced in a study of cytomegalovirus exposure and HLA in healthy donors. Researchers ran the PCR with 60 Vbeta and 13 Jbeta primers. TCRdb keeps only in-frame clones here, not all; method: immunoSEQ multiplex PCR. The table includes approximately 150,000 clones, 70% to 80% detected once. The sequenced material came from PBMCs. The receptors come from a man aged 60 to 69 in good health and CMV-seronegative.

The chain combines TRBV9 with TRBJ2-5; TRBD2 matches 10 bases. The CDR3 spans 15 residues. The trim removed 0 bases at V and 3 bases at J, leaving 2 bases unmatched. The germline gives CDR1 SGDLS, CDR2 YYNGEE. The DNA for the CDR3 is TGTGCCAGCAGCGTAGAGGGGACTAGCGAAGAGACCCAGTACTTC. Protein sequence: CASSVEGTSEETQYF.

The rearrangement uses TRBV5-6 and TRBJ2-5, with 7 bases fitting TRBD2. The CDR3 covers 18 residues. V was clipped by 1 base and J by 5 bases; unmatched bases: 17. Germline V gene sequence: CDR1 SGHDT, CDR2 YYEEEE. The DNA of the CDR3 is TGTGCCAGCAGCTTGCGGCTCAGCGGGATTGATCGAATCGAGACCCAGTACTTC. Protein sequence: CASSLRLSGIDRIETQYF.

Comments on this clone: The junction departs from the called germline gene at one end, perhaps through a read error. The gene calls are TRBV7-9 and TRBJ2-3; TRBD2 might be the D (6 bases). The CDR3 is 16 amino acids. Looked up from germline, CDR1 is SEHNR and CDR2 is FQNEAQ (reference sequence). CDR3 sequence reads: CSSSSVVWGGLNTQYF. The CDR3 nucleotides read TGTTCCAGCAGCTCTGTAGTCTGGGGAGGTTTAAATACGCAGTATTTT. Full variable domain (outside the CDR3, taken from reference TRBV7-9 and TRBJ2-3): DTGVSQNPRHKITKRGQNVTFRCDPISEHNRLYWYRQTLGQGPEFLTYFQNEAQLEKSRLLSDRFSAERPKGSFSTLEIQRTEQGDSAMYLCSSSSVVWGGLNTQYFGPGTRLTVL.

The chain joins TRBV4-2 to TRBJ1-2; D gene uncertain. Germline CDR1 and CDR2: LGHNA and YNFKEQ. The V gene lost 5 bases and the J gene lost 8 bases, with 15 bases spanning the gap. The CDR3 is 13 amino acids. In DNA, the CDR3 is TGTGCCAGCAGCAAGGATATCTCGGGAGGCTACACCTTC. As protein: CASSKDISGGYTF.

In this sample, this clone turned up a few times. The gene calls are TRBV28 and TRBJ1-1; D not certain. CDR3 length: 15 residues. The germline gives CDR1 MDHEN, CDR2 SYDVKM. V was pared by 6 bases and J by 0 bases, with 14 bases between. The CDR3 sequence is CASSPPGTMNTEAFF. In nucleotides, the CDR3 is TGTGCCAGCAGCCCCCCGGGTACCATGAACACTGAAGCTTTCTTT.

This clone showed up just a few times. The chain combines TRBV7-8 with TRBJ2-3, with 8 bases matching TRBD2. The junction had 13 bases not matched to a gene; V was cut back by 8 bases and J by 6 bases. Germline values: CDR1 SGHVS, CDR2 FQNEAQ. The CDR3 covers 15 residues. As DNA, the CDR3 is TGTGCCAGCCGGCGCGAGGCGGGAGGAGGGGATACGCAGTATTTT. It specifies CASRREAGGGDTQYF.

This rearrangement joins TRBV4-3 to TRBJ2-7; tentative D call: TRBD2 (5 bases). The V gene's germline CDR1 is LGHNA and CDR2 YSLEER. The length of the CDR3 is 15 residues. Trimming cost V 5 bases and J 0 bases, with 14 bases left between them. CDR3 nucleotides: TGCGCCAGCAGCACGACGGGGAGCTCCTCCTACGAGCAGTACTTC. It is translated as CASSTTGSSSYEQYF.

The J gene is TRBJ2-7, the V gene TRBV5-4; D possibly corresponds to TRBD1 (6 bases). V shed 2 bases and J shed 2 bases, with 8 bases lying between them. Germline CDR1 reads SGHNT; CDR2 reads YYREEE (reference sequence). The CDR3 loop spans 13 amino acids. The CDR3 nucleotides read TGTGCCAGCAGCTTACAGGGCCCCTACGAGCAGTACTTC. Amino acids: CASSLQGPYEQYF. The full variable domain, completed using reference TRBV5-4 and TRBJ2-7, is ETGVTQSPTHLIKTRGQQVTLRCSSQSGHNTVSWYQQALGQGPQFIFQYYREEENGRGNFPPRFSGLQFPNYSSELNVNALELDDSALYLCASSLQGPYEQYFGPGTRLTVT.

This chain connects TRBV2 to TRBJ2-1; D remains unclear. Germline loops: CDR1 SNHLY, CDR2 FYNNEI. Trimming left V 4 bases short and J 6 bases short, with 10 bases between. This CDR3 comprises 13 residues. CDR3 protein: CASSADSGNEQFF. The CDR3 DNA is TGTGCCAGCAGTGCCGACTCGGGCAATGAGCAGTTCTTC.

The V call is TRBV28, the J call TRBJ1-4, with 9 bases identical to TRBD1. The CDR3 is 17 amino acids. V gave up 6 bases and J gave up 3 bases; unmatched junction bases: 11. Germline V gene sequence: CDR1 MDHEN, CDR2 SYDVKM. CDR3 in DNA: TGTGCCAGCAGCCAGACAGGGGGAGGGCCGTCTAATGAAAAACTGTTTTTT. Encoded protein: CASSQTGGGPSNEKLFF.

The genes are TRBV9 and TRBJ2-7; 7 bases fit TRBD2. J lost 4 bases, V lost 4 bases, and 8 bases had no gene match. Germline-derived CDR1 and CDR2 are SGDLS and YYNGEE. The CDR3 totals 14 residues. CDR3 DNA sequence: TGTGCCAGCAGCCCCGGGGGGAGTTGGTACGAGCAGTACTTC. Encoded protein: CASSPGGSWYEQYF.

The chain uses TRBV4-2 and TRBJ1-4; no firm D call. The CDR3 totals 14 residues. V lost 3 bases and J 6 bases, leaving 11 bases between the germline ends. Germline V gene data show CDR1 as LGHNA and CDR2 as YNFKEQ. The CDR3 loop is CASSQGGRDEKLFF. CDR3 nucleotide sequence: TGTGCCAGCAGCCAGGGAGGGCGCGATGAAAAACTGTTTTTT.

Regarding this clone: Sequence at one end of the junction differs from germline and may be a read error. The chain carries TRBV7-9 and TRBJ1-1; possible D gene TRBD1, 6 bases. CDR3 length: 14 amino acids. Germline CDR1 and CDR2: SEHNR and FQNEAQ (reference sequence). This chain's CDR3 is CSSSFQGSNTEAFF. In nucleotides, the CDR3 is TGTTCCAGCAGCTTTCAGGGGTCGAACACTGAAGCTTTCTTT.

The chain has TRBV29-1 and TRBJ2-3; the D is unclear. V shed 8 bases and J shed 10 bases, with 16 bases lying between them. This CDR3 is built from 11 residues. Germline V gives CDR1 SQVTM, CDR2 ANQGSEA. DNA of the CDR3: TGCAGCCTCGAACAATCGGCGGCGCAGTATTTT. Its protein product is CSLEQSAAQYF.

This clone occurred once. The gene calls are TRBV5-6 and TRBJ1-4; 8 nucleotides match TRBD1. This CDR3 spans 14 amino acids. With V trimmed by 4 bases and J by 6 bases, 5 bases remained unmatched. The germline CDR1 and CDR2 sequences are SGHDT and YYEEEE. The CDR3 DNA is TGTGCCAGCAGCCGAGGACAGGGTTATGAAAAACTGTTTTTT. It encodes CASSRGQGYEKLFF.

This clone has a single count. V gene TRBV11-2 combines with J gene TRBJ2-1; TRBD2 aligns across 8 bases. V lost 7 bases to trimming and J lost 8 bases; unmatched junction nucleotides: 10. The CDR3 is 14 residues long. Per germline, CDR1 SGHAT and CDR2 FQNNGV. In DNA form, the CDR3 reads TGTGCCAGCACCCTTAGGACAGCGGGAGATGAGCAGTTCTTC. Translating gives CASTLRTAGDEQFF.

CDR3 DNA: TGCGCCAGCAGCCAAGATATTGGGAGAAACACCGGGGAGCTGTTTTTT. It yields the protein CASSQDIGRNTGELFF. The rearrangement uses TRBV4-3 and TRBJ2-2; maybe TRBD2 (5 bases). The germline V and J ends were trimmed by 0 bases and 2 bases, with 10 bases remaining between them. CDR1 LGHNA and CDR2 YSLEER come from the germline V gene. This CDR3 is 16 amino acids long.

This rearrangement joins TRBV7-9 to TRBJ2-5; 12 nucleotides align to TRBD1. The CDR3 loop spans 15 amino acids. Germline-derived CDR1 and CDR2 are SEHNR and FQNEAQ (reference sequence). V shed 0 bases and J 4 bases; nucleotides not matched to a gene: 0. CDR3 sequence: CASSLAGQGAETQYF. The CDR3 DNA follows: TGTGCCAGCAGCTTAGCGGGACAGGGGGCAGAGACCCAGTACTTC.

This chain links TRBV11-1 with TRBJ1-6; a weak D match, TRBD1 (5 bases). V lost 0 bases and J lost 9, with 12 bases in between. CDR1 is SGHAT and CDR2 is FQDESV in the germline V gene (reference sequence). The CDR3 consists of 15 residues. CDR3: CASSLAGGRGSPLHF. Here the CDR3 DNA reads TGTGCCAGCAGCTTAGCGGGGGGACGAGGTTCACCCCTCCACTTT.

This CDR3 reads CASSRGQENEKLFF. In DNA form, the CDR3 reads TGTGCCAGCTCCCGGGGACAGGAAAATGAAAAACTGTTTTTT. V gene TRBV18 combines with J gene TRBJ1-4; 8 bases map to TRBD1. Germline V gene data show CDR1 as KGHSH and CDR2 as LQKENI. After removal of 6 bases from V and 5 bases from J, the junction contained 5 bases not matched to a gene. This CDR3 comprises 14 residues.

This clone occurred once. This chain links TRBV4-3 with TRBJ2-1; D is unresolved. Germline CDR1 and CDR2: LGHNA and YSLEER. This CDR3 is 14 amino acids long. V lost 4 bases to trimming and J lost 5 bases, with 12 bases between them. The CDR3 spells CASSPEARNNEQFF. In DNA, the CDR3 is TGCGCCAGCAGCCCCGAAGCGAGAAACAATGAGCAGTTCTTC.

With respect to this clone: Germline and junction disagree at one end, which may indicate a read error. The J gene is TRBJ2-1, the V gene TRBV7-9; 7 bases match TRBD2. The germline gives CDR1 SEHNR, CDR2 FQNEAQ (reference sequence). CDR3 length: 16 amino acids. CDR3: CSSSLQRGYSYNEQFF. The DNA for the CDR3 is TGTTCCAGCAGCTTACAGCGGGGATACTCCTACAATGAGCAGTTCTTC. The variable domain in full, completed from reference TRBV7-9 and TRBJ2-1, reads DTGVSQNPRHKITKRGQNVTFRCDPISEHNRLYWYRQTLGQGPEFLTYFQNEAQLEKSRLLSDRFSAERPKGSFSTLEIQRTEQGDSAMYLCSSSLQRGYSYNEQFFGPGTRLTVL.

The V and J genes are TRBV7-2 and TRBJ1-5; the match to TRBD1 covers 7 bases. V shed 5 bases, J shed 1 base, and the junction held 5 bases outside the gene matches. The CDR3 consists of 15 residues. Germline CDR1 reads SGHTA; CDR2 reads FQGNSA. This CDR3 is CASSPTGTSNQPQHF. The CDR3 DNA is TGTGCCAGCAGCCCGACAGGGACGAGCAATCAGCCCCAGCATTTT.

The CDR3 reads CASSQDDSSVMNSPLHF. The CDR3, as DNA: TGCGCCAGCAGCCAAGACGATTCCAGTGTTATGAATTCACCCCTCCACTTT. This chain connects TRBV4-1 to TRBJ1-6, with no clear D. Germline V CDR1 and CDR2: MGHRA, YSYEKL. CDR3 length: 17 residues. Trimming removed 0 bases from V and 7 bases from J, with 16 bases in between.